Shown below are 20 T cell receptor beta chains from a single sample sequenced in a study of T cell responses to AZD1222 COVID-19 vaccine. The assay was immunoSEQ multiplex PCR, and TCRdb's table has in-frame clones only and misses some. Of around 160,000 clones in the sample, about 93% were seen once. Sequences were derived from peripheral blood, sampled on day 0 of AZD1222 vaccination. The receptors derive from an adult in good health.

This chain links TRBV18 with TRBJ1-1, with no clear D. In germline, CDR1 is KGHSH, CDR2 LQKENI. V was pared by 2 bases and J by 1 base, with 5 bases between. CDR3 length: 13 residues. The CDR3 is CASSPVGNTEAFF. DNA for the CDR3: TGTGCCAGCTCACCAGTAGGGAACACTGAAGCTTTCTTT.

The chain recombines TRBV9 with TRBJ2-7; D possibly matches TRBD1 or TRBD2 (5 bases each). Germline-derived CDR1 and CDR2 are SGDLS and YYNGEE. The CDR3 has 14 residues. V lost 4 bases to trimming and J lost 0 bases, with 11 bases between them. CDR3 protein: CASSSGANSYEQYF. The DNA of the CDR3 is TGTGCCAGCAGCTCCGGGGCGAACTCCTACGAGCAGTACTTC. Complete variable domain (other parts from reference TRBV9 and TRBJ2-7): DSGVTQTPKHLITATGQRVTLRCSPRSGDLSVYWYQQSLDQGLQFLIQYYNGEERAKGNILERFSAQQFPDLHSELNLSSLELGDSALYFCASSSGANSYEQYFGPGTRLTVT.

The chain is built from TRBV7-9 and TRBJ2-1; TRBD2 is a possible D gene (6 bases). The CDR3 is made up of 14 amino acids. Deletions cut 5 bases from V and 7 bases from J, with 15 bases between. From germline, CDR1 is SEHNR and CDR2 FQNEAQ (reference sequence). The CDR3 DNA reads TGTGCCAGCAGCCTCTTGGACGGGACTAATGAGCAGTTCTTC. Protein sequence: CASSLLDGTNEQFF.

This chain uses TRBV7-9 with TRBJ2-7, with 15 bases matching TRBD2. CDR1 and CDR2 (germline): SEHNR, FQNEAQ (reference sequence). The length of the CDR3 is 15 residues. Trimming at V came to 3 bases and at J to 7 bases, leaving 4 bases not matched to a gene. This chain's CDR3 is CASSLGLAGGEEQYF. DNA for the CDR3: TGTGCCAGCAGCTTGGGACTAGCGGGGGGAGAAGAGCAGTACTTC.

This clone was seen just once. The chain uses TRBV19 and TRBJ1-6; maybe TRBD1 (5 bases). Trimming stripped 6 bases from V and 7 bases from J, with 10 bases between. This CDR3 region has 13 residues. The germline V gene has CDR1 LNHDA and CDR2 SQIVND (reference sequence). The CDR3 region is CASSPGQNSPLHF. CDR3 bases: TGTGCCAGTAGCCCGGGGCAGAATTCACCCCTCCACTTT. Drawing the rest from reference TRBV19 and TRBJ1-6, the complete variable domain is DGGITQSPKYLFRKEGQNVTLSCEQNLNHDAMYWYRQDPGQGLRLIYYSQIVNDFQKGDIAEGYSVSREKKESFPLTVTSAQKNPTAFYLCASSPGQNSPLHFGNGTRLTVT.

V gene TRBV2 combines with J gene TRBJ1-2, with unresolved D. Germline CDR1 is SNHLY and CDR2 is FYNNEI. V lost 5 bases, J lost 1 base, and 5 bases lay in between. The CDR3 extends over 12 amino acids. The CDR3 region is CASSPFNYGYTF. CDR3 bases: TGTGCCAGCAGTCCCTTTAACTATGGCTACACCTTC. Based on the CDR3 plus reference TRBV2 and TRBJ1-2, the full variable domain is EPEVTQTPSHQVTQMGQEVILRCVPISNHLYFYWYRQILGQKVEFLVSFYNNEISEKSEIFDDQFSVERPDGSNFTLKIRSTKLEDSAMYFCASSPFNYGYTFGSGTRLTVV.

The chain combines TRBV1 with TRBJ2-1; TRBD2 is taken as the D call from the table, unchecked against the DNA. TRBV1 is flagged as a pseudogene. This CDR3 spans 16 amino acids. The CDR3 nucleotides read TGCACCAGCAGCCAAGCGGGACTAGCCCCCTACAATGAGCAGTTCTTC. Translation gives CTSSQAGLAPYNEQFF.

This clone was detected once. This rearrangement joins TRBV6-1 to TRBJ1-1; no clear D gene. CDR3 length equals 15 residues. Trimming shortened V by 1 base and J by 3 bases, and 12 bases separated the two germline ends. The V gene's germline CDR1 is MNHNS and CDR2 SASEGT. CDR3 DNA sequence: TGTGCCAGCAGTGAAGTTGATCCCCCCTACACTGAAGCTTTCTTT. Translation: CASSEVDPPYTEAFF.

This clone was found a few times. The chain joins TRBV7-3 to TRBJ2-7, with D perhaps TRBD1 (6 bases). Germline V gives CDR1 SGHTA, CDR2 FQGTGA. Trimming removed 1 base at V and 3 bases at J, with 13 bases between. This CDR3 has 15 amino acids. The chain's CDR3 is CASSLRPGDDYEQYF. CDR3 DNA sequence: TGTGCCAGCAGCTTAAGGCCAGGGGATGACTACGAGCAGTACTTC.

This chain joins TRBV7-8 and TRBJ1-1; D remains unclear. Germline CDR1 SGHVS, CDR2 FQNEAQ. The CDR3 contains 16 residues. Trimming took off 4 bases at V and 2 bases at J, with 17 bases between the two ends. CDR3 sequence: CASSYQLRAQNTEAFF. The CDR3 nucleotides are TGTGCCAGCAGCTATCAACTCCGGGCTCAAAACACTGAAGCTTTCTTT. Drawing the rest from reference TRBV7-8 and TRBJ1-1, the complete variable domain is GAGVSQSPRYKVAKRGQDVALRCDPISGHVSLFWYQQALGQGPEFLTYFQNEAQLDKSGLPSDRFFAERPEGSVSTLKIQRTQQEDSAVYLCASSYQLRAQNTEAFFGQGTRLTVV.

The V gene is TRBV5-1, the J gene TRBJ1-2; unclear D gene. With 4 bases removed from V and 2 bases from J, the gap between germline ends came to 12 bases. Germline values: CDR1 SGHRS, CDR2 YFSETQ. CDR3 length: 14 residues. The CDR3, as DNA: TGCGCCAGCAGCGGGGAGCCCCAGAACTATGGCTACACCTTC. Translation gives CASSGEPQNYGYTF.

The rearrangement joins TRBV6-5 to TRBJ1-2; no definite D call. Trimming took 3 bases from V and 7 from J, leaving 15 bases between them. The germline gives CDR1 MNHEY, CDR2 SVGAGI. CDR3 length: 14 amino acids. CDR3 DNA sequence: TGTGCCAGCAGTTATCGGAGGGTCAGCTCTGGCTACACCTTC. It yields the protein CASSYRRVSSGYTF.

This clone showed up just once. The chain carries TRBV5-1 and TRBJ1-1; D is unresolved. The V end lost 0 bases, the J end lost 0 bases, and 9 bases lay between the germline ends. Germline V gives CDR1 SGHRS, CDR2 YFSETQ. The CDR3 is 15 amino acids. CDR3 sequence: CASSLVEGMNTEAFF. DNA of the CDR3: TGCGCCAGCAGCTTGGTTGAGGGCATGAACACTGAAGCTTTCTTT.

The chain has TRBV12-3 or TRBV12-4 and TRBJ2-1; D is unresolved. The germline V and J ends were trimmed by 6 bases and 1 base, with 4 bases remaining between them. The CDR3 extends over 12 amino acids. The CDR3 here is CASRGSYNEQFF. As DNA, the CDR3 is TGTGCCAGCAGGGGTTCCTACAATGAGCAGTTCTTC.

This chain connects TRBV11-3 to TRBJ1-1; a weak D match, TRBD1 (6 bases). Germline loops: CDR1 SGHNT, CDR2 YENEEA. V lost 5 bases to trimming and J lost 3 bases, with 13 bases between them. The CDR3 has 14 amino acids. This CDR3 is CASSPRGSDTEAFF. Here the CDR3 DNA reads TGTGCCAGCAGCCCAAGGGGGTCTGACACTGAAGCTTTCTTT. The entire variable domain, with the rest obtained from reference TRBV11-3 and TRBJ1-1, is as follows: EAGVVQSPRYKIIEKKQPVAFWCNPISGHNTLYWYLQNLGQGPELLIRYENEEAVDDSQLPKDRFSAERLKGVDSTLKIQPAELGDSAVYLCASSPRGSDTEAFFGQGTRLTVV.

J is TRBJ1-1 and V is TRBV30, with no clear D. The germline V and J ends were trimmed by 0 bases and 0 bases, with 5 bases remaining between them. Germline lookup yields CDR1 GTSNPN and CDR2 SVGIG (reference sequence). The CDR3 runs to 13 residues. In nucleotides, the CDR3 is TGTGCCTGGAGTGTAGTGGTGAACACTGAAGCTTTCTTT. Amino acid sequence: CAWSVVVNTEAFF.

By proportion, this clone is medium-sized. This chain links TRBV7-8 with TRBJ1-1; a weak D match, TRBD1 (5 bases). Trimming removed 5 bases from V and 1 base from J, with 14 bases in between. Looked up from germline, CDR1 is SGHVS and CDR2 is FQNEAQ. This CDR3 has 15 residues. The CDR3 nucleotides read TGTGCCAGCAGCCGGGGCGGGCGATCGAACACTGAAGCTTTCTTT. Encoded protein: CASSRGGRSNTEAFF.

The gene calls are TRBV11-2 and TRBJ1-5; D is perhaps TRBD1 (5 bases). The CDR3 is 16 amino acids. Germline V gene sequence: CDR1 SGHAT, CDR2 FQNNGV. Trimming shortened V by 4 bases and J by 0 bases, and 13 bases separated the two germline ends. CDR3 DNA: TGTGCCAGCAGCTCAGAGACAGATTCTAGCAATCAGCCCCAGCATTTT. It is translated as CASSSETDSSNQPQHF.

This chain uses TRBV19 with TRBJ1-6, with D possibly TRBD1 on 5 matching bases. This CDR3 has 16 residues. The germline V gene has CDR1 LNHDA and CDR2 SQIVND (reference sequence). V gave up 5 bases and J gave up 0 bases, with 11 bases separating them. CDR3 sequence (DNA): TGTGCCAGTAGTTTGGACACATCCTCCTATAATTCACCCCTCCACTTT. Translation: CASSLDTSSYNSPLHF.

The chain carries TRBV6-1 and TRBJ1-5; D unclear. Between the trimmed V and J ends, which lost 3 bases and 3 bases, there was a span of 9 bases. CDR3 length: 14 residues. Germline V CDR1 and CDR2: MNHNS, SASEGT. The CDR3 nucleotides are TGTGCCAGCAGTGATAGTTATGCCAATCAGCCCCAGCATTTT. The encoded protein is CASSDSYANQPQHF.